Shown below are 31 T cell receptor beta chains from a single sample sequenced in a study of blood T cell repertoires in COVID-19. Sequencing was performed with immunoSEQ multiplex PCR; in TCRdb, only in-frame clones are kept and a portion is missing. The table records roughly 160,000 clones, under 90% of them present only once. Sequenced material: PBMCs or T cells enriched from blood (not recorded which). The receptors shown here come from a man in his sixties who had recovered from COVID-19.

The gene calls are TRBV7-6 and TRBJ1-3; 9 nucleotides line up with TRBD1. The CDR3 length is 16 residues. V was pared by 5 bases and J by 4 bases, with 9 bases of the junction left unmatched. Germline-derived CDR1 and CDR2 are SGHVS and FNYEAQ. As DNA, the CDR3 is TGTGCCAGCAGCCGATCCCCGGGACAGGGAGGAAACACCATATATTTT. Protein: CASSRSPGQGGNTIYF.

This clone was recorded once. This CDR3 reads CATSSTGRGNTEAFF. The CDR3, as DNA: TGTGCCACCAGCAGTACAGGGAGGGGTAACACTGAAGCTTTCTTT. This chain uses TRBV15 with TRBJ1-1; weak D call: TRBD1 (6 bases). V shed 3 bases and J shed 2 bases, with 13 bases lying between them. Germline V gives CDR1 LNHNV, CDR2 YYDKDF (reference sequence). The CDR3 loop spans 15 amino acids.

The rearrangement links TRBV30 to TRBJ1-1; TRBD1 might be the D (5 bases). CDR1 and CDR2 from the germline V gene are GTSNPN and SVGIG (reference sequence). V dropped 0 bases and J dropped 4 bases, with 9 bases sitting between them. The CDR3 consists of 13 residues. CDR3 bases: TGTGCCTGGAGTGTACGCAGGGTCACTGAAGCTTTCTTT. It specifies CAWSVRRVTEAFF.

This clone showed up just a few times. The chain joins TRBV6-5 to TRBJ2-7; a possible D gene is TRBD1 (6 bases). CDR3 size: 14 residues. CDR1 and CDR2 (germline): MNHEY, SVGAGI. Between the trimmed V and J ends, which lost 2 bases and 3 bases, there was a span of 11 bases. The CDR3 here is CASSYRRDNYEQYF. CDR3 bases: TGTGCCAGCAGTTACAGACGGGACAACTACGAGCAGTACTTC.

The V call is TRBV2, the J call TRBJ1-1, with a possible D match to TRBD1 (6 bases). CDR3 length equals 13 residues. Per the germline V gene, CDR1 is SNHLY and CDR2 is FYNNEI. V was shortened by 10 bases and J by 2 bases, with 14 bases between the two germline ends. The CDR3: CANGGPANTEAFF. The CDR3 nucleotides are TGTGCCAATGGGGGCCCCGCCAACACTGAAGCTTTCTTT.

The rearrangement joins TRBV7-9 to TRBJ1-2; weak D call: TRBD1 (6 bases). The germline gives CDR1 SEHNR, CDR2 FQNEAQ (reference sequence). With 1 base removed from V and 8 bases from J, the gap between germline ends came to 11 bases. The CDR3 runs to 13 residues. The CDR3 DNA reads TGTGCCAGCAGCTTAGGGGAAGGGGGAGGCTACACCTTC. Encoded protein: CASSLGEGGGYTF.

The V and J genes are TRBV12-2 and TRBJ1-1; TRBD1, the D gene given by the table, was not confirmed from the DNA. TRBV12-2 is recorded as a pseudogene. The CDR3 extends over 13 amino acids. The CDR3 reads CASRPQGGTEAFF. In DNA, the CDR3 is TGTGCAAGTCGCCCGCAGGGTGGAACTGAAGCTTTCTTT.

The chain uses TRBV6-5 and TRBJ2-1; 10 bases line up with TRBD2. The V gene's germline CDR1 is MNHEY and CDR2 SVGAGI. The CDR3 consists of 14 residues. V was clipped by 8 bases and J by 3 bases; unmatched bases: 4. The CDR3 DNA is TGTGCCAGCTGGGCTAGCGGGAGCTACAATGAGCAGTTCTTC. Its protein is CASWASGSYNEQFF.

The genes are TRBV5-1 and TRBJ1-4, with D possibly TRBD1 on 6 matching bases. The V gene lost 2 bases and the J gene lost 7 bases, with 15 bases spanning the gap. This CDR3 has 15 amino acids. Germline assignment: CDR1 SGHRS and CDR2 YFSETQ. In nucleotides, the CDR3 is TGCGCCAGCAGCTTAACAGGGTCAACCGGTGAAAAACTGTTTTTT. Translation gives CASSLTGSTGEKLFF. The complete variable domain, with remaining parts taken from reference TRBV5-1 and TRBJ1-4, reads KAGVTQTPRYLIKTRGQQVTLSCSPISGHRSVSWYQQTPGQGLQFLFEYFSETQRNKGNFPGRFSGRQFSNSRSEMNVSTLELGDSALYLCASSLTGSTGEKLFFGSGTQLSVL.

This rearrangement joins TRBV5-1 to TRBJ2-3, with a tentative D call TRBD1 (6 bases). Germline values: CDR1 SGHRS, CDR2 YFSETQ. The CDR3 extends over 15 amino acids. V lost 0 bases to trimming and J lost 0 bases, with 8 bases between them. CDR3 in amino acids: CASSLEGVSTDTQYF. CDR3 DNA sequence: TGCGCCAGCAGCTTGGAGGGGGTAAGCACAGATACGCAGTATTTT.

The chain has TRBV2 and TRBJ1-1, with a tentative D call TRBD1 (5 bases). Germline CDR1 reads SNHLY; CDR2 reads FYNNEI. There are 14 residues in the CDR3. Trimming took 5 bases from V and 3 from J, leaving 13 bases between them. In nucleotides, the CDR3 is TGTGCCAGCAGTCGTAGGACACAAGACACTGAAGCTTTCTTT. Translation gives CASSRRTQDTEAFF.

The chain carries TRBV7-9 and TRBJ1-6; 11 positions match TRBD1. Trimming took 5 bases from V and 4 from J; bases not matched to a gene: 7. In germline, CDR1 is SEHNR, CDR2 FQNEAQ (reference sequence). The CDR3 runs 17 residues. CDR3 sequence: CASSATGTGGYNSPLHF. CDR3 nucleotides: TGTGCCAGCAGCGCCACCGGGACAGGGGGATATAATTCACCCCTCCACTTT.

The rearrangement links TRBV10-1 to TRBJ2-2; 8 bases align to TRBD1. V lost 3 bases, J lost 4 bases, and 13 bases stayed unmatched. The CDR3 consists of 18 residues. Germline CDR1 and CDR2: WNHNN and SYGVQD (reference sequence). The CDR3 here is CASSDRAGGGWSTGELFF. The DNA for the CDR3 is TGCGCCAGCAGTGATAGGGCAGGGGGCGGTTGGAGCACCGGGGAGCTGTTTTTT.

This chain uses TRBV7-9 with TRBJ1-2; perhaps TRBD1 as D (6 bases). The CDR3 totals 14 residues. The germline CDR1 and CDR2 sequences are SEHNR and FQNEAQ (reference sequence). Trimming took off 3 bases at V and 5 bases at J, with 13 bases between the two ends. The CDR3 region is CASSFQGLGYGYTF. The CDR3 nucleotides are TGTGCCAGCAGCTTTCAGGGGCTGGGGTATGGCTACACCTTC. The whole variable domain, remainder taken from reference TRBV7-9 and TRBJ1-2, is DTGVSQNPRHKITKRGQNVTFRCDPISEHNRLYWYRQTLGQGPEFLTYFQNEAQLEKSRLLSDRFSAERPKGSFSTLEIQRTEQGDSAMYLCASSFQGLGYGYTFGSGTRLTVV.

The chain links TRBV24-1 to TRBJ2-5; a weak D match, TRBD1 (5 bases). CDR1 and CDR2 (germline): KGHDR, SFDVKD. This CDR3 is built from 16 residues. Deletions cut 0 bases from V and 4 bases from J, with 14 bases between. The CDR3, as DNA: TGTGCCACCAGTGATTTGAGGGCAGGGTTTCGAGAGACCCAGTACTTC. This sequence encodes CATSDLRAGFRETQYF.

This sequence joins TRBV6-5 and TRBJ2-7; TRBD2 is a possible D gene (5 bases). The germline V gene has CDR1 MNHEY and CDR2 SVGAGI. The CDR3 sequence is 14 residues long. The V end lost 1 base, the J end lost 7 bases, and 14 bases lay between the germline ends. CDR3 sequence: CASSYLGRGSEQYF. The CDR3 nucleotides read TGTGCCAGCAGTTACTTAGGTCGGGGATCTGAGCAGTACTTC.

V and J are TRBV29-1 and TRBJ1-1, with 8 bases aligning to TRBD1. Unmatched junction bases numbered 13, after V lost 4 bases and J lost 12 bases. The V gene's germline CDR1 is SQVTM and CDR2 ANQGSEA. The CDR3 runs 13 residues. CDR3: CSVGIGQGGKPFF. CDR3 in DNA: TGCAGCGTTGGCATAGGACAGGGTGGCAAACCTTTCTTT.

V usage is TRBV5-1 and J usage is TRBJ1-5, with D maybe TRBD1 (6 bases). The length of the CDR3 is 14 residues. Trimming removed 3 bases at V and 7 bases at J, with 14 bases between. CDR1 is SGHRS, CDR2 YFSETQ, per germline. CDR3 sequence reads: CASSSAGDGQPQHF. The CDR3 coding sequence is TGCGCCAGCAGCTCGGCAGGGGATGGACAGCCCCAGCATTTT.

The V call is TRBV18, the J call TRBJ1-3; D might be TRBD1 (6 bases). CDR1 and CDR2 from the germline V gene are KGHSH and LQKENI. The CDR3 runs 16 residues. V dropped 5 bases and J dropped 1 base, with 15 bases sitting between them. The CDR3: CASSSKQGQSGNTIYF. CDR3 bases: TGTGCCAGCTCAAGCAAACAGGGACAATCTGGAAACACCATATATTTT.

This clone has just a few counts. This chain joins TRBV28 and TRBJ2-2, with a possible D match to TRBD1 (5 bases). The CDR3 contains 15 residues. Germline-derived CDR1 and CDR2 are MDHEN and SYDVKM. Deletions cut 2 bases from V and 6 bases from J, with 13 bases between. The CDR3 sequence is CASSLGRGAAGELFF. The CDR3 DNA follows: TGTGCCAGCAGTTTAGGCCGTGGGGCAGCCGGGGAGCTGTTTTTT.

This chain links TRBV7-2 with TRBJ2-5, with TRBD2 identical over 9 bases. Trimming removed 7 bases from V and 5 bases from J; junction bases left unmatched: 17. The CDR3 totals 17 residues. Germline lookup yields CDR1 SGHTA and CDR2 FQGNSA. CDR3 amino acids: CASTQRGAGGLRETQYF. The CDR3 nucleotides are TGTGCCAGCACCCAGCGGGGAGCGGGAGGCCTCCGTGAGACCCAGTACTTC.

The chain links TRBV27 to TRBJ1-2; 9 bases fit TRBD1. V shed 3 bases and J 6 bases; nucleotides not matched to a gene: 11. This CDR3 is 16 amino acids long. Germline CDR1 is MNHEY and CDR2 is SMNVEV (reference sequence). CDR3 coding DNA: TGTGCCAGCAGTTTCTCACCCACAGGGGGCGCCGATGGCTACACCTTC. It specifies CASSFSPTGGADGYTF.

The CDR3 loop reads CASSQWWERDTGELFF. CDR3 bases: TGTGCCAGCAGCCAATGGTGGGAGCGGGACACCGGGGAGCTGTTTTTT. This rearrangement joins TRBV16 to TRBJ2-2, with a tentative D call TRBD2 (6 bases). The CDR3 is 16 amino acids. Trimming shortened V by 1 base and J by 3 bases, and 12 bases separated the two germline ends. CDR1 is KGHSY, CDR2 FQNENV, per germline.

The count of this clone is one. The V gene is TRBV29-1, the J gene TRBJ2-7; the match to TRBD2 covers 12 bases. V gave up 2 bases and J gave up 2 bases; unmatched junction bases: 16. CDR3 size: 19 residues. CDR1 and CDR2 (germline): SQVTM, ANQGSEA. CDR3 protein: CSVESPDPRTSGTTYEQYF. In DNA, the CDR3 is TGCAGCGTTGAAAGCCCGGATCCTAGGACTAGCGGGACGACCTACGAGCAGTACTTC.

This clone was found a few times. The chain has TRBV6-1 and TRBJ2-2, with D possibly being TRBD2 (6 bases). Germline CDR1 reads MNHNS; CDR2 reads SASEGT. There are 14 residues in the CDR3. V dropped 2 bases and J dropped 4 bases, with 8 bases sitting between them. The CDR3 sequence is CASSEQAGTGELFF. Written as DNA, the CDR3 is TGTGCCAGCAGTGAACAAGCGGGCACCGGGGAGCTGTTTTTT.

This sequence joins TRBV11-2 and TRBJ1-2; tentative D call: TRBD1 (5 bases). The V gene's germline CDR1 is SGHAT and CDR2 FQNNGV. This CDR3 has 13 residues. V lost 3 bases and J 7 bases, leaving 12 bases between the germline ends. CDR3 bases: TGTGCCAGCAGCTTGATAACCGGGGGTGGCTACACCTTC. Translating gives CASSLITGGGYTF.

The CDR3 loop reads CAWTLISVDSTNYGYTF. The CDR3 DNA reads as TGTGCCTGGACCCTGATAAGCGTGGACAGTACTAACTATGGCTACACCTTC. The chain carries TRBV30 and TRBJ1-2; TRBD1 is a possible D gene (6 bases). The CDR3 has 17 residues. V was clipped by 4 bases and J by 0 bases, with 21 bases between them. The V gene's germline CDR1 is GTSNPN and CDR2 SVGIG (reference sequence).

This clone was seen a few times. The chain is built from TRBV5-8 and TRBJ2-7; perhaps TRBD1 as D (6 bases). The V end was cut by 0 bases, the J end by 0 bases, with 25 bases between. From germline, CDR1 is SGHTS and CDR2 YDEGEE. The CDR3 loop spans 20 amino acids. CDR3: CASSLALTGGSPTTSYEQYF. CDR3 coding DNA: TGTGCCAGCAGCTTGGCATTGACAGGTGGGTCCCCAACCACCTCCTACGAGCAGTACTTC.

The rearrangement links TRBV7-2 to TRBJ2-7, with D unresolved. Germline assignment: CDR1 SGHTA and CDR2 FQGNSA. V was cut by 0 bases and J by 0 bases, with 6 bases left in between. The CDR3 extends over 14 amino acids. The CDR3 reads CASSLATNSYEQYF. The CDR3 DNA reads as TGTGCCAGCAGCTTAGCCACTAACTCCTACGAGCAGTACTTC.

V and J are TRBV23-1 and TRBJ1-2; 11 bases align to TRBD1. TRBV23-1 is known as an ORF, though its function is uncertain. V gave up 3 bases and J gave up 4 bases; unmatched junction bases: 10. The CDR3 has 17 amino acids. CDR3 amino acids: CASSHPDRGRVGYGYTF. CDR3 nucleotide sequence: TGCGCCAGCAGTCACCCGGACAGGGGGCGGGTGGGCTATGGCTACACCTTC.

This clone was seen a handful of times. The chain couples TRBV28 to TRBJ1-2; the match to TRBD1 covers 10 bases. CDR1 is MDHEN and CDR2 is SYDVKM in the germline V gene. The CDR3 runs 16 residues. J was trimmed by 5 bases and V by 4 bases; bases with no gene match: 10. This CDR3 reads CASSSPSDRGFYGYTF. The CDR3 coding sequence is TGTGCCAGCAGTTCCCCCTCGGACAGGGGGTTTTATGGCTACACCTTC.